The 20 T cell receptor beta chains given below trace back to one sample, sequenced in a study of T-cell reconstitution after alpha-beta-depleted transplantation in children. Unique molecular identifiers were used to barcode this TCRbeta library. MiXCR, applied by TCRdb to the PCR reads, yields one record per CDR3 protein. In the table there are approximately 800,000 distinct CDR3 sequences, approximately 15% of which are singletons. Material: PBMCs, mostly from graft donor cells, obtained 360 days after TCRalphabeta/CD19-depleted stem cell transplant. All receptors derive from a male patient between 10 and 17 years old who had a stem cell transplant for acute lymphoblastic leukemia, so the T cells may come from the graft donor.

The chain carries TRBV5-1 and TRBJ2-3, with 8 positions matching TRBD2. The CDR3 is 17 residues long. The germline V gene has CDR1 SGHRS and CDR2 YFSETQ. J gave up 0 bases and V 4 bases, and 10 bases lay outside the gene matches. The CDR3 DNA sequence: TGCGCCAGCAGCGCCGGGGCGGGGGGCCTCAGCACAGATACGCAGTATTTT. It encodes CASSAGAGGLSTDTQYF.

The chain combines TRBV12-3 or TRBV12-4 with TRBJ2-3, with D hard to call. The V end lost 6 bases, the J end lost 4 bases, and 11 bases lay between the germline ends. The CDR3 has 13 amino acids. The CDR3 protein is CASSRLGSDTQYF. The CDR3 nucleotides read TGTGCCAGCAGCCGCCTGGGGTCAGATACGCAGTATTTT.

The chain recombines TRBV28 with TRBJ2-7; D perhaps matches TRBD2 (5 bases). The V gene's germline CDR1 is MDHEN and CDR2 SYDVKM. The V end was cut by 3 bases, the J end by 9 bases, with 18 bases between. The CDR3 totals 14 residues. The CDR3, as DNA: TGTGCCAGCAGTTTGTGGGGAGCCCTCAGGCTGCAGTACTTC. This translates into CASSLWGALRLQYF.

This clonotype has more than one count but fewer than ten. This chain connects TRBV5-1 to TRBJ1-3; 8 bases map to TRBD1. The J segment lost 4 bases and the V segment lost 1 base, leaving 7 bases of the junction unmatched. From germline, CDR1 is SGHRS and CDR2 YFSETQ. This CDR3 contains 16 residues. The CDR3, as DNA: TGCGCCAGCAGCTTGAACCAGGGGGCGCGGGGAAACACCATATATTTT. Translation: CASSLNQGARGNTIYF.

This chain uses TRBV11-2 with TRBJ1-1; tentative D call: TRBD1 (5 bases). V was trimmed by 3 bases and J by 4 bases, leaving 12 bases between them. CDR1 and CDR2 from the germline V gene are SGHAT and FQNNGV. The CDR3 totals 14 residues. CDR3 in amino acids: CASSFLGGPTEAFF. CDR3 DNA sequence: TGTGCCAGCAGCTTCCTTGGGGGTCCCACTGAAGCTTTCTTT.

In this sample, this clonotype turned up many times. The CDR3 DNA sequence: TGTGCCAGTACCAGGGAGTCCGGGATTAGCAATGAGCAGTTCTTC. It translates to CASTRESGISNEQFF. This rearrangement joins TRBV19 to TRBJ2-1, with D possibly being TRBD1 or TRBD2 (5 bases each). The germline V gene has CDR1 LNHDA and CDR2 SQIVND (reference sequence). V lost 7 bases and J 6 bases, leaving 19 bases between the germline ends. The CDR3 extends over 15 amino acids.

This clonotype was detected a few times. V gene TRBV7-3 combines with J gene TRBJ2-5; 7 bases are shared with TRBD1. The germline CDR1 and CDR2 sequences are SGHTA and FQGTGA. This CDR3 region has 15 residues. Trimming cost V 5 bases and J 0 bases; bases outside gene matches: 6. The CDR3 loop is CASSHTGQNQETQYF. DNA of the CDR3: TGTGCCAGCAGCCATACGGGACAGAACCAAGAGACCCAGTACTTC.

This chain connects TRBV29-1 to TRBJ2-4; D is ambiguous. The germline V gene encodes CDR1 SQVTM and CDR2 ANQGSEA. The germline V and J ends were trimmed by 4 bases and 7 bases, with 11 bases remaining between them. The CDR3 runs to 12 residues. The DNA for the CDR3 is TGCAGCGTTGGGGCGGTGCGGAACATTCAGTACTTC. It translates to CSVGAVRNIQYF.

The CDR3 region is CASSPQTSGTNEQFF. CDR3 sequence (DNA): TGTGCCAGTAGTCCCCAAACTAGCGGGACTAATGAGCAGTTCTTC. J is TRBJ2-1 and V is TRBV19, with 10 bases lining up with TRBD2. Germline values: CDR1 LNHDA, CDR2 SQIVND (reference sequence). The CDR3 consists of 15 residues. J was trimmed by 7 bases and V by 5 bases; bases with no gene match: 8.

The sample holds a few counts of this clonotype. The rearrangement links TRBV4-1 to TRBJ2-1; 7 bases agree with TRBD2. J lost 6 bases, V lost 8 bases, and 13 bases had no gene match. Looked up from germline, CDR1 is MGHRA and CDR2 is YSYEKL. The CDR3 is made up of 15 amino acids. CDR3 loop: CASHKGGSGLNEQFF. In DNA form, the CDR3 reads TGCGCCAGCCATAAGGGCGGGAGCGGACTCAATGAGCAGTTCTTC.

V and J are TRBV10-3 and TRBJ2-1, with D tentatively TRBD1 (6 bases). The CDR3 spans 13 residues. V was shortened by 10 bases and J by 1 base, with 11 bases between the two germline ends. Per germline, CDR1 ENHRY and CDR2 SYGVKD. CDR3 protein: CANLDRSYNEQFF. The CDR3 DNA follows: TGTGCCAACCTTGACAGGTCCTACAATGAGCAGTTCTTC.

This chain connects TRBV3-1 to TRBJ2-5, with TRBD2 matching over 7 bases. This CDR3 is 14 amino acids long. V lost 4 bases to trimming and J lost 2 bases; unmatched junction nucleotides: 4. In germline, CDR1 is LGHDT, CDR2 YNNKEL (reference sequence). DNA of the CDR3: TGTGCCAGCAGCCGACCGGGACTACAAGAGACCCAGTACTTC. Translation gives CASSRPGLQETQYF.

This clonotype showed up just a few times. The J gene is TRBJ2-1, the V gene TRBV5-6; D call uncertain. Germline V gene sequence: CDR1 SGHDT, CDR2 YYEEEE. Trimming left V 1 base short and J 8 bases short, with 7 bases between. This CDR3 spans 12 amino acids. CDR3 DNA: TGTGCCAGCAGCTTGCGGGCGCATGAGCAGTTCTTC. Its translation: CASSLRAHEQFF.

The rearrangement uses TRBV5-1 and TRBJ2-3; 7 positions agree with TRBD2. The germline V gene has CDR1 SGHRS and CDR2 YFSETQ. The CDR3 is 16 amino acids. Trimming took 6 bases from V and 0 from J; bases not matched to a gene: 10. CDR3 sequence reads: CASTERRGTSTDTQYF. The DNA of the CDR3 is TGCGCCAGCACTGAACGGCGGGGGACGAGCACAGATACGCAGTATTTT. Full variable domain (remainder filled in from reference TRBV5-1 and TRBJ2-3): KAGVTQTPRYLIKTRGQQVTLSCSPISGHRSVSWYQQTPGQGLQFLFEYFSETQRNKGNFPGRFSGRQFSNSRSEMNVSTLELGDSALYLCASTERRGTSTDTQYFGPGTRLTVL.

This clonotype was recorded many times. This chain links TRBV7-2 with TRBJ2-5, with a possible D match to TRBD1 (5 bases). The V gene's germline CDR1 is SGHTA and CDR2 FQGNSA. There are 13 residues in the CDR3. V gave up 6 bases and J gave up 5 bases, with 13 bases separating them. The CDR3: CASRSQGWETQYF. CDR3 DNA: TGTGCCAGCAGATCGCAGGGCTGGGAGACCCAGTACTTC.

The chain recombines TRBV5-6 with TRBJ2-7; the D gene is possibly TRBD1 (6 bases). CDR1 and CDR2 from the germline V gene are SGHDT and YYEEEE. There are 13 residues in the CDR3. V was shortened by 0 bases and J by 9 bases, with 13 bases between the two germline ends. This CDR3 reads CASSLVGTSMQYF. CDR3 nucleotides: TGTGCCAGCAGCTTGGTAGGGACATCCATGCAGTACTTC.

This clonotype was counted many times. The rearrangement uses TRBV20-1 and TRBJ2-1, with a tentative D call TRBD1 (5 bases). CDR3 length equals 16 residues. V lost 0 bases and J lost 0, with 12 bases in between. The germline CDR1 and CDR2 sequences are DFQATT and SNEGSKA (reference sequence). The CDR3: CSARDGALSSYNEQFF. DNA for the CDR3: TGCAGTGCTAGAGATGGGGCGTTGAGCTCCTACAATGAGCAGTTCTTC.

This clonotype was detected many times. The chain recombines TRBV24-1 with TRBJ2-1, with D possibly being TRBD2 (5 bases). This CDR3 has 17 residues. V dropped 4 bases and J dropped 7 bases, with 22 bases sitting between them. The germline V gene has CDR1 KGHDR and CDR2 SFDVKD. The CDR3 loop is CATSDPRAVSRGNEQFF. The CDR3 DNA reads as TGTGCCACCAGTGACCCCAGAGCCGTGTCCCGGGGTAATGAGCAGTTCTTC.

V usage is TRBV7-6 and J usage is TRBJ1-2, with 11 bases identical to TRBD1. Germline CDR1 reads SGHVS; CDR2 reads FNYEAQ. The V and J ends lost 4 bases and 3 bases, in that order; junction bases with no gene match: 7. The CDR3 sequence is 16 residues long. CDR3 nucleotide sequence: TGTGCCAGCAGCTCCGGGACAGGGGGTTCTTACTATGGCTACACCTTC. Its translation: CASSSGTGGSYYGYTF. Looking up the rest from reference TRBV7-6 and TRBJ1-2 gives the full variable domain: GAGVSQSPRYKVTKRGQDVALRCDPISGHVSLYWYRQALGQGPEFLTYFNYEAQQDKSGLPNDRFSAERPEGSISTLTIQRTEQRDSAMYRCASSSGTGGSYYGYTFGSGTRLTVV.

This clonotype appeared a few times. The chain carries TRBV5-1 and TRBJ1-6; 7 bases are a match to TRBD1. Trimming cost V 4 bases and J 7 bases; bases outside gene matches: 8. In germline, CDR1 is SGHRS, CDR2 YFSETQ. This CDR3 contains 15 residues. CDR3 residues: CASSAAGTENSPLHF. DNA of the CDR3: TGCGCCAGCAGCGCCGCCGGGACAGAGAATTCACCCCTCCACTTT. Together with reference TRBV5-1 and TRBJ1-6, the CDR3 gives the full variable domain: KAGVTQTPRYLIKTRGQQVTLSCSPISGHRSVSWYQQTPGQGLQFLFEYFSETQRNKGNFPGRFSGRQFSNSRSEMNVSTLELGDSALYLCASSAAGTENSPLHFGNGTRLTVT.